The T cell receptor (beta chain) described here comes from a study of blood T cell repertoires in COVID-19 (TCRdb year 2020). Background on the whole study: Collaborator samples came from the United States, Italy and Spain and covered acute and convalescent phases of COVID-19. The material from the prospective study consisted of cDNA or gDNA derived from T cells, B-cell-depleted T cells, or PBMCs. Samples were obtained from the ongoing ImmuneRACE study (first 160 participants) and from some 1,200 subjects provided by 6 global collaborators. HLA class I and class II types, where available, came from metadata supplied by the sample provider rather than from assay-based typing. Subjects who had been exposed to COVID-19, were actively infected with it, or had recovered from it provided the deeply sampled blood TCRbeta repertoires that made up the dataset. The repertoires were made available in a free public database intended to serve as a resource for research on the immune response to SARS-CoV-2. Nearly every sample came with metadata listing a de-identified subject ID, COVID-19 status, age in years and sex. Here is what the overall study found, with its caveats: How much clinical and demographic metadata was included differed by source and by participant, and the metadata was provided uncurated.

The CDR3 sequence holds 16 residues, the cysteine and phenylalanine included. Just CDR3 DNA is preserved here, 48 bases in frame from base 1. V and J lose 1 base and 5 bases, and a span of 17 bases separates them. The CDR1 and CDR2 encoded by the germline V gene are SGHDN and FVKESK. TCRbeta CDR3 regions were amplified from genomic DNA by means of the immunoSEQ Assay, a bias-controlled multiplex PCR. Turning to the authors' computational methods: Within the assay, amplification of reference gene primers was used to estimate how many nucleated cells each sample contained. To quantify the absolute abundance of each unique TCRbeta CDR3 rearrangement, sequence reads were collapsed and filtered. For each sample, productive Simpson clonality was calculated by taking the square root of Simpson's diversity index across productive rearrangements. This is the immuneACCESS table as TCRdb keeps it, with only in-frame sequences that have V and J called. A part of the clones is gone; compared with another copy, unresolved V genes explain less than half, and the rest is unexplained. V and J calls and clone size follow that table, whereas D and trimming were derived from the DNA. A total of some 200,000 clones appear in this sample, roughly 75% of them only once. In total, the top ten clones hold 5.5% of the sample.

The collaborating institutions used their own protocols to collect whole blood in K2EDTA tubes. For TCRbeta analysis, collaborators shipped samples as frozen whole blood, isolated PBMCs, or DNA extracted from either of those sample types. Of note for this clone: Its antigen is currently not known. No per-base quality is available; no much larger clone lies one base away.

This TCR was recovered from a woman in her sixties or seventies with acute or convalescent COVID-19. The rearrangement joined TRBV14 to TRBJ2-5; TRBD2 is possibly the D segment (5 matching bases). Sequencing was performed on peripheral blood. The DNA is as follows: TGTGCCAGCAGCCAAGCCGGGGTACCGATCTGGGAGACCCAGTACTTC. It specifies CASSQAGVPIWETQYF.